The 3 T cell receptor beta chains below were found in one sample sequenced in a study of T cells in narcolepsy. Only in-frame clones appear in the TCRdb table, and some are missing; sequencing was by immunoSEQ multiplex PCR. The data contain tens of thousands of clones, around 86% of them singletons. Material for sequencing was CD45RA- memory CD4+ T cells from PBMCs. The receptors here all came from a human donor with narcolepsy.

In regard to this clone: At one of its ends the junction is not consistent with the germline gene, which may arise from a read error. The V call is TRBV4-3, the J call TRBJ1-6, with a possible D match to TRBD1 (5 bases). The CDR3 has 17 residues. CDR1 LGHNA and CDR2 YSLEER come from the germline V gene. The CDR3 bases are TGCGCCCGCAGCCAACTGGGGGGAGGGAATCCCTATTCACCCCTCCACTTT. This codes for CARSQLGGGNPYSPLHF.

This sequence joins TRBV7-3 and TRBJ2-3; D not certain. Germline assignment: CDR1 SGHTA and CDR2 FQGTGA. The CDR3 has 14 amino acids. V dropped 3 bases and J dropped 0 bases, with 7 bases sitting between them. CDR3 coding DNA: TGTGCCAGCAGCTTTTCGAGTAGCACAGATACGCAGTATTTT. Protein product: CASSFSSSTDTQYF.

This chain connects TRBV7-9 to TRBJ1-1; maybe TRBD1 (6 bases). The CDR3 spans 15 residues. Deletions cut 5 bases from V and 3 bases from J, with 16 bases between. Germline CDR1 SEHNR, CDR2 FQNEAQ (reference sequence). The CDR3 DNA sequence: TGTGCCAGCAGCCCGAGGGGGATGGGAGACACTGAAGCTTTCTTT. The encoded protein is CASSPRGMGDTEAFF.